The rows below give T cell receptor beta chains drawn from one sample of a study of cytomegalovirus exposure and HLA in healthy donors. The method was immunoSEQ multiplex PCR; TCRdb's version includes in-frame clones alone and lacks a portion of them. The sample has approximately 170,000 clones, more than 70% seen once. Material: PBMCs. Every receptor here comes from a man younger than 40 in good health and CMV-seropositive. CDR3s include the opening cysteine and the closing phenylalanine or tryptophan. D genes are given only for firm matches. Some rows mark clone size as missing; the rest say once, few, many or name a class of expanded clone.

cdr3_nt cdr3_aa clone_size d_call j_call v_call
TGTGCCAGCATATTGACAGGGACAGAGACCCAGTACTTC CASILTGTETQYF once TRBD1 TRBJ2-5 TRBV2
TGTGCCAGCATGGTCCGGGGGGCATTCGGCAATGAGCAGTTCTTC CASMVRGAFGNEQFF NA NA TRBJ2-1 TRBV27
TGTGCCAGCAGTGAAGCGGGAGGGCCGCGCACCGGGGAGCTGTTTTTT CASSEAGGPRTGELFF once TRBD2 TRBJ2-2 TRBV2
TGCGCCAGCAGCCAAGTCCCTCGCAGGGCGGACACTGAAGCTTTCTTT CASSQVPRRADTEAFF NA NA TRBJ1-1 TRBV4-1
TGTGCCAGCAGCGTTGGGACTAGCGGGAGGTACGAGCAGTACTTC CASSVGTSGRYEQYF NA TRBD2 TRBJ2-7 TRBV9
TGTGCCAGCAGCTTAGGTCAGGGGGCCCTCTACGAGCAGTACTTC CASSLGQGALYEQYF NA TRBD1 TRBJ2-7 TRBV7-2
TGTGCCAGCTCACCATCAACTTGGGGGGACAGGGGCTACGAGCAGTACTTC CASSPSTWGDRGYEQYF NA TRBD1 TRBJ2-7 TRBV18
TGTGCCAGCAGCTCCGGACAGGGCGGGACCCTAGCCAAAAACATTCAGTACTTC CASSSGQGGTLAKNIQYF NA TRBD1 TRBJ2-4 TRBV7-9
TGTGCCAGCAGTGAAGCCTCCGGGACGGACTATCCTGGGGCCTATAATTCACCCCTCCACTTT CASSEASGTDYPGAYNSPLHF NA NA TRBJ1-6 TRBV6-1
TGTGCCAGTAGTCCTCGAGGACATACCGATAGCAATCAGCCCCAGCATTTT CASSPRGHTDSNQPQHF NA NA TRBJ1-5 TRBV19
TGCGCCGGAAGGCAGGGCCCGAACACCGGGGAGCTGTTTTTT CAGRQGPNTGELFF NA NA TRBJ2-2 TRBV4-1
TGTGCCATCAGTGGGCGGGGGGCCCCGACCGGGGAGCTGTTTTTT CAISGRGAPTGELFF NA TRBD2 TRBJ2-2 TRBV10-3
TGTGCCACCAGCAGAGATCGATCAGGGGCGGCCTACGAGCAGTACTTC CATSRDRSGAAYEQYF NA NA TRBJ2-7 TRBV15
TGTGCCTGGACCACGGGTAGCTATGGCTACACCTTC CAWTTGSYGYTF few NA TRBJ1-2 TRBV30
TGCAGCGTTGATTCAGGGGAAAGAGGGGCTGAGGGCTATGGCTACACCTTC CSVDSGERGAEGYGYTF NA NA TRBJ1-2 TRBV29-1
TGTGCCAGCAGTTTCCCCAATAACTATGGCTACACCTTC CASSFPNNYGYTF NA NA TRBJ1-2 TRBV28
TGTGCCAGCAGCAAAATAACAATCGACAGGAAAAAAGAGCAGTACTTC CASSKITIDRKKEQYF NA NA TRBJ2-7 TRBV21-1
TGTGCCAGCAGCCTCGCCGGACAGGTCTACGAGCAGTACTTC CASSLAGQVYEQYF NA TRBD1 TRBJ2-7 TRBV7-6
TGTGCCAGCAGCGTTCGCCGGGAACCCCCTGAGGAGACCCAGTACTTC CASSVRREPPEETQYF once NA TRBJ2-5 TRBV7-6
TGTGCCACCAGCAGTAAGACAGGGGATAATGAAAAACTGTTTTTT CATSSKTGDNEKLFF NA TRBD1 TRBJ1-4 TRBV15
TGCGCCAGCAGCTTTCAGTCATCCGCGGGGGGGATGCCCCCGTACGAGCAGTACTTC CASSFQSSAGGMPPYEQYF NA TRBD2 TRBJ2-7 TRBV5-1
TGTGCCAGTAGTATAGACCTAGGGACTAGCGGGAGAGAAGAGACCCAGTACTTC CASSIDLGTSGREETQYF NA TRBD2 TRBJ2-5 TRBV19
TGTGCCAGCAGCGCCAGTAGCGGGGGGATTTTGTACGAGCAGTACTTC CASSASSGGILYEQYF once TRBD2 TRBJ2-7 TRBV7-2
TGTGCCTGGAGACAACAGGGGTTTGGAAACACCATATATTTT CAWRQQGFGNTIYF NA TRBD1 TRBJ1-3 TRBV30
TGTGCCAGCATAACGGGGTGGGACACTGAAGCTTTCTTT CASITGWDTEAFF NA NA TRBJ1-1 TRBV6-1
TGTGCCAGCAGCTGGACAGGGTATAATCGTCAGCCCCAGCATTTT CASSWTGYNRQPQHF NA TRBD1 TRBJ1-5 TRBV5-8
TGCGCCAGCAGACAGGCGATTCCTAGCACAGATACGCAGTATTTT CASRQAIPSTDTQYF once NA TRBJ2-3 TRBV23-1
TGTGCCAGCAGCCCAAGGGGCGGGAGGGGCACAGATACGCAGTATTTT CASSPRGGRGTDTQYF NA TRBD2 TRBJ2-3 TRBV9
TGTGCCAGTAGTATTGGAACAGGGGGCGAGGGCTACACCTTC CASSIGTGGEGYTF once TRBD1 TRBJ1-2 TRBV19
TGTGCCAGCAGCGCCGACAGGGACCACGAGCAGTACTTC CASSADRDHEQYF NA TRBD1 TRBJ2-7 TRBV7-6
TGTGCCAGCAGCTCGGACTTCTCCGGGGAGCTGTTTTTT CASSSDFSGELFF NA NA TRBJ2-2 TRBV7-3
TGTGCCAGCAGTCCTGACATACCCTCCTACAATGAGCAGTTCTTC CASSPDIPSYNEQFF NA NA TRBJ2-1 TRBV28
TGTGCCAGCAGCCGGGACAGTCCACCCTATGGCTACACCTTC CASSRDSPPYGYTF once TRBD1 TRBJ1-2 TRBV7-2
TGCGCCAGCAGCTTGTTAGCAGGGGCGAACACTGAAGCTTTCTTT CASSLLAGANTEAFF NA NA TRBJ1-1 TRBV5-1
TGTGCCAGCAGTGATACAAGACAGGGGGAGTTCACCGGGGAGCTGTTTTTT CASSDTRQGEFTGELFF few TRBD1 TRBJ2-2 TRBV6-4
TGCGCCAGCAGCTCTAGCGGGGGGGCGGTCAATGAGCAGTTCTTC CASSSSGGAVNEQFF NA TRBD2 TRBJ2-1 TRBV5-1
TGTGCCAGCAGTTACGAGCGGACAGGGCTAGGAGATACGCAGTATTTT CASSYERTGLGDTQYF NA TRBD1 TRBJ2-3 TRBV6-6
TGTGCCAGCAGCTTAGGGGACAGGGCCTACAATGAGCAGTTCTTC CASSLGDRAYNEQFF NA TRBD1 TRBJ2-1 TRBV11-3
TGCGCCAGCAGCCAGCCGGGACAGAAGATTTCTGGGGCCAACGTCCTGACTTTC CASSQPGQKISGANVLTF few TRBD1 TRBJ2-6 TRBV4-1
TGTGCCAGCAGTGGCAAGAATACAAAGAACTATGGCTACACCTTC CASSGKNTKNYGYTF once NA TRBJ1-2 TRBV25-1
TGTGCCAGCAGCTTAGAGGGGTCGACTAATGAAAAACTGTTTTTT CASSLEGSTNEKLFF NA NA TRBJ1-4 TRBV7-9